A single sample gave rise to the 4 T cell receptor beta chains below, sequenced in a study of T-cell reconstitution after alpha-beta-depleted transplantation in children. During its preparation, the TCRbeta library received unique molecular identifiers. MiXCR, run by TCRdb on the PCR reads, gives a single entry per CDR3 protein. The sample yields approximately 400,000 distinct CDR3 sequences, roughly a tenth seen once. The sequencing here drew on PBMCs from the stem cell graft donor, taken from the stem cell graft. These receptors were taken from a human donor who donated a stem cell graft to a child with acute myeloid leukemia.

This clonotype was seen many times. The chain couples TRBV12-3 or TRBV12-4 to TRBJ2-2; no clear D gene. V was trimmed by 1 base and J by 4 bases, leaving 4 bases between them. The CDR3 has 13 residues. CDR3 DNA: TGTGCCAGCAGTTTAGGCACCACCGGGGAGCTGTTTTTT. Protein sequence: CASSLGTTGELFF.

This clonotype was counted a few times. Here the CDR3 reads CSASRGDETQYF. CDR3 DNA sequence: TGCAGTGCTTCCCGAGGGGATGAGACCCAGTACTTC. The chain couples TRBV20-1 to TRBJ2-5; D assignment may be TRBD1 or TRBD2 (5 bases each). The CDR3 contains 12 residues. Germline V gene lookup returns CDR1 DFQATT and CDR2 SNEGSKA (reference sequence). Trimming pared 5 bases from V and 5 bases from J, leaving 12 bases between.

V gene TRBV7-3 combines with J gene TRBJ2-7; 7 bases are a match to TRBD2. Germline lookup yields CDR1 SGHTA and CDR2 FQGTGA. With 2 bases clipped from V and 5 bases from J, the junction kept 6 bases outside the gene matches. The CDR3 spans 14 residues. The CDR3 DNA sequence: TGTGCCAGCAGCTTATGGGGGAGGGAAGACGAGCAGTACTTC. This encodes CASSLWGREDEQYF.

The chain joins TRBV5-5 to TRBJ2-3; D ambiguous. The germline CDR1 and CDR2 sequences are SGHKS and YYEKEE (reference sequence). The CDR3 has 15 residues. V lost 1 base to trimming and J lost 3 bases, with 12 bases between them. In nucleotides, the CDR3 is TGTGCCAGCAGCTTGTATGGCGACCCTACAGATACGCAGTATTTT. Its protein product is CASSLYGDPTDTQYF.